This record concerns one TCR beta chain sequence. The CDR3 spans 12 residues. The ends were cut back, 3 bases at V and 4 bases at J, with 7 bases in the middle. Germline V gene data show CDR1 as GTSNPN and CDR2 as SVGIG (reference sequence). The data belong to a study of CD8 T cells in Susac syndrome. Roughly 0.45 to 1 ug RNA was reverse transcribed with random hexamers. A multiplex approach, immunoSEQ multiplex PCR, amplified TCR beta CDR3 across 54 Vbeta and 13 Jbeta. TCRdb reanalysed the immunoSEQ multiplex PCR reads using MiXCR and keeps one entry per CDR3 protein. This sample has 150,000 to 200,000 distinct CDR3 sequences, with approximately 95% found just once. The authors carried out high-throughput sequencing of TCR beta. They applied it to CD8+ and CD4+ T cells obtained from blood.

The chain has TRBV30 and TRBJ1-5; D may be TRBD1 (5 bases). The specimen was CD4+ T cells from PBMCs. The sequence was obtained from a human donor with multiple sclerosis. In DNA, the CDR3 is TGTGCCTGGAGCAGGGTGAATCAGCCCCAGCATTTT. Translated, it gives CAWSRVNQPQHF.